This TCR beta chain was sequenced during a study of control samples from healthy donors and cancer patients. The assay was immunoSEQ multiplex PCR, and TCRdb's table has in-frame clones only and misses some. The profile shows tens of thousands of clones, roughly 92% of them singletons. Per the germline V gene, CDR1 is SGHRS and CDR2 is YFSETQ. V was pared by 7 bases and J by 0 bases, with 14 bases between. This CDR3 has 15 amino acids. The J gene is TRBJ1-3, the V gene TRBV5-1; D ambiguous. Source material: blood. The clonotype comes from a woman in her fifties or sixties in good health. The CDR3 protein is CASAYGANSGNTIYF. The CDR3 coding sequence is TGCGCCAGCGCCTACGGCGCCAACTCTGGAAACACCATATATTTT.